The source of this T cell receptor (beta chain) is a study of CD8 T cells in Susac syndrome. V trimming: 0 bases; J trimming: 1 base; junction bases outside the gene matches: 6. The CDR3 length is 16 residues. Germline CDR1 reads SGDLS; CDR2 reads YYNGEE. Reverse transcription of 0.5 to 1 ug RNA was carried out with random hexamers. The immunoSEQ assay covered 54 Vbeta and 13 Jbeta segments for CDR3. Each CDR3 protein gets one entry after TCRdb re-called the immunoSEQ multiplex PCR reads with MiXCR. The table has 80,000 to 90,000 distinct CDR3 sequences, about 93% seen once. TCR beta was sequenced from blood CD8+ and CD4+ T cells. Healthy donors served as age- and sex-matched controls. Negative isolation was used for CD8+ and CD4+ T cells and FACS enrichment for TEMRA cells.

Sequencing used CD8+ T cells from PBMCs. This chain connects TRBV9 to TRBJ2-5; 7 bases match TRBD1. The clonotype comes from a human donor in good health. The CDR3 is CASSVVAGGRQETQYF. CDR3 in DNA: TGTGCCAGCAGCGTAGTGGCAGGGGGTCGCCAAGAGACCCAGTACTTC.